The sequence of this T cell receptor beta chain was determined in a study of T cell responses to AZD1222 COVID-19 vaccine. The CDR3 is 14 residues long. The V gene's germline CDR1 is LGHDT and CDR2 YNNKEL (reference sequence). V trimming: 7 bases; J trimming: 4 bases; junction bases outside the gene matches: 4. Measured with immunoSEQ multiplex PCR; TCRdb has only the in-frame clones, and not every one. The table shows approximately 89,000 clones, with about 86% occurring only once. The source was peripheral blood, collected 28 days after the second AZD1222 dose. The J gene is TRBJ2-3, the V gene TRBV3-1 (or the pseudogene TRBV3-2), with TRBD2 matching 11 bases. The source is an adult who received the AZD1222 COVID-19 vaccine. The CDR3 DNA follows: TGTGCCAGCATCGGGACTAGCGGAGCAGATACGCAGTATTTT. Its protein is CASIGTSGADTQYF.